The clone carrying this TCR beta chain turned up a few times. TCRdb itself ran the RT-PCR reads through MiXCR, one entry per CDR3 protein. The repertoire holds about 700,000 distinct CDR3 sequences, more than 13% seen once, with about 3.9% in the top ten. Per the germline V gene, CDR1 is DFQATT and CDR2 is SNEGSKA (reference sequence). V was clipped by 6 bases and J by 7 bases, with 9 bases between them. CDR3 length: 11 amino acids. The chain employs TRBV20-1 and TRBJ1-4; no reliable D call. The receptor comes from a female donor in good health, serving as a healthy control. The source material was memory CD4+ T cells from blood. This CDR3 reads CSAEDGEKLFF. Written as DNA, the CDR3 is TGCAGTGCCGAGGACGGTGAAAAACTGTTTTTT.